Shown below are 27 T cell receptor beta chains from a single sample sequenced in a study of blood T cells in healthy people across ages. Combining a sample-barcoded 5' primer with a J-beta primer mix, a second PCR ran for roughly 7 to 12 cycles. TCRdb itself ran the 5' RACE reads through MiXCR, one entry per CDR3 protein. The data hold about a million distinct CDR3 sequences, with 35% to 40% observed a single time. The sample comprised blood. These receptors came from a man aged 18 to 29 in good health.

This clonotype turned up a few times. The rearrangement joins TRBV12-3 or TRBV12-4 to TRBJ2-5; D remains ambiguous. The CDR3 consists of 13 residues. V lost 3 bases and J 3 bases, leaving 8 bases between the germline ends. CDR3 in DNA: TGTGCCAGCAGTTTGGAAGGGAAAGAGACCCAGTACTTC. Translation: CASSLEGKETQYF.

Worth noting for this clonotype: One end of the junction does not line up with germline, which may come from a read error. The chain recombines TRBV12-3 or TRBV12-4 with TRBJ2-7; 7 nucleotides match TRBD2. This CDR3 is 15 amino acids long. DNA for the CDR3: TGTGCCTGCAGTCCCGCTAGCGGTAGCTACAATGAGCAGTACTTC. Its translation is CACSPASGSYNEQYF.

In DNA, the CDR3 is TGTGCCAGCAGTTACGGGCATTGGAGGGGGACTGAAGCTTTCTTT. Translating gives CASSYGHWRGTEAFF. The genes are TRBV6-5 and TRBJ1-1, with D perhaps matching TRBD1 (6 bases). The CDR3 sequence is 15 residues long. The V and J ends lost 2 bases and 5 bases respectively, with 15 bases between them. The germline gives CDR1 MNHEY, CDR2 SVGAGI.

The chain employs TRBV2 and TRBJ2-7; D uncertain. Germline V gene lookup returns CDR1 SNHLY and CDR2 FYNNEI. CDR3 length equals 14 residues. V lost 7 bases and J 7 bases, leaving 20 bases between the germline ends. CDR3 protein: CASMQTSSYNEQYF. CDR3 sequence (DNA): TGTGCCAGCATGCAGACGAGCTCCTACAATGAGCAGTACTTC.

This clonotype was detected once. The junction does not match germline at one end; this may be a read error. The chain uses TRBV7-9 and TRBJ1-1; no clear D gene. Germline lookup yields CDR1 SEHNR and CDR2 FQNEAQ (reference sequence). The CDR3 is 15 amino acids. This chain's CDR3 is CASSLPRVGNAEAFF. The CDR3 nucleotides are TGTGCCAGCAGCTTACCCAGAGTGGGAAACGCTGAGGCTTTCTTT.

This clonotype was detected only a few times. V usage is TRBV5-4 and J usage is TRBJ2-3; the match to TRBD2 covers 8 bases. This CDR3 spans 17 amino acids. Looked up from germline, CDR1 is SGHNT and CDR2 is YYREEE (reference sequence). V lost 2 bases and J lost 2; bases outside the gene matches: 10. The CDR3 reads CASSFGPGTRVTDTQYF. The CDR3 region has the DNA TGTGCCAGCAGCTTTGGCCCCGGGACTAGAGTCACAGATACGCAGTATTTT. The full variable domain, with the rest looked up from reference TRBV5-4 and TRBJ2-3, is ETGVTQSPTHLIKTRGQQVTLRCSSQSGHNTVSWYQQALGQGPQFIFQYYREEENGRGNFPPRFSGLQFPNYSSELNVNALELDDSALYLCASSFGPGTRVTDTQYFGPGTRLTVL.

V and J are TRBV20-1 and TRBJ2-7; D unclear. The CDR3 runs 17 residues. Germline loops: CDR1 DFQATT, CDR2 SNEGSKA (reference sequence). V lost 0 bases, J lost 6 bases, and 24 bases lay in between. The CDR3 nucleotides are TGCAGTGCTAGAGATACTTTGGGCAGGCCCGACTTGTCCGAGCAGTACTTC. It encodes CSARDTLGRPDLSEQYF.

The V call is TRBV11-2, the J call TRBJ1-4, with a possible D match to TRBD1 (5 bases). Germline CDR1 SGHAT, CDR2 FQNNGV. This CDR3 spans 14 amino acids. V gave up 3 bases and J gave up 6 bases, with 11 bases separating them. CDR3 loop: CASSFSGGDEKLFF. As DNA, the CDR3 is TGTGCCAGCAGCTTTTCGGGGGGAGATGAAAAACTGTTTTTT.

The chain recombines TRBV4-3 with TRBJ2-3; TRBD1 might be the D (5 bases). The CDR3 is 14 amino acids. The V and J ends lost 6 bases and 5 bases respectively, with 15 bases between them. The germline V gene encodes CDR1 LGHNA and CDR2 YSLEER. DNA for the CDR3: TGCGCCAGCAGTGTAGGGGCGTTAGAAGATACGCAGTATTTT. This translates into CASSVGALEDTQYF.

The V and J genes are TRBV5-6 and TRBJ1-2, with D hard to call. The germline gives CDR1 SGHDT, CDR2 YYEEEE. CDR3 size: 16 residues. V was cut by 4 bases and J by 6 bases, with 22 bases left in between. The CDR3 region has the DNA TGTGCCAGCAGCGCTCCTTTGGTTTCCAACAACGATGGCTACACCTTC. Translating gives CASSAPLVSNNDGYTF.

The rearrangement joins TRBV20-1 to TRBJ1-6; D may be TRBD1 (5 bases). CDR1 and CDR2 (germline): DFQATT, SNEGSKA (reference sequence). The CDR3 consists of 14 residues. Trimming removed 7 bases from V and 5 bases from J, with 15 bases in between. For the CDR3, the DNA is TGCAGTGATAGGGACGGGACGGATAATTCACCCCTCCACTTT. This encodes CSDRDGTDNSPLHF.

This clonotype was detected only a few times. This sequence joins TRBV27 and TRBJ2-7; weak D call: TRBD2 (7 bases). The CDR3 has 15 residues. Germline values: CDR1 MNHEY, CDR2 SMNVEV (reference sequence). Trimming left V 4 bases short and J 1 base short, with 14 bases between. The CDR3 DNA reads as TGTGCCAGCAGTTGGGGGGGCGGTAGGTCCTACGAGCAGTACTTC. Protein: CASSWGGGRSYEQYF.

This clonotype showed up many times. The genes are TRBV29-1 and TRBJ2-1, with D uncertain. The CDR3 length is 10 residues. Germline CDR1 reads SQVTM; CDR2 reads ANQGSEA. V dropped 7 bases and J dropped 8 bases, with 9 bases sitting between them. The CDR3 nucleotides read TGCAGCGCGAGGTCGGATGAGCAGTTCTTC. Translating it yields CSARSDEQFF.

The rearrangement joins TRBV18 to TRBJ2-3; D is unclear. Germline V gene lookup returns CDR1 KGHSH and CDR2 LQKENI. Trimming left V 0 bases short and J 1 base short, with 11 bases between. The CDR3 is 16 amino acids. The CDR3 coding sequence is TGTGCCAGCTCACCACCGAAGCCGCTGGGCACAGATACGCAGTATTTT. It codes for CASSPPKPLGTDTQYF. The variable domain in full, completed from reference TRBV18 and TRBJ2-3, reads NAGVMQNPRHLVRRRGQEARLRCSPMKGHSHVYWYRQLPEEGLKFMVYLQKENIIDESGMPKERFSAEFPKEGPSILRIQQVVRGDSAAYFCASSPPKPLGTDTQYFGPGTRLTVL.

The chain couples TRBV6-5 to TRBJ1-1; D remains unclear. Germline CDR1 reads MNHEY; CDR2 reads SVGAGI. V lost 0 bases, J lost 4 bases, and 12 bases lay in between. CDR3 size: 15 residues. The CDR3 nucleotides read TGTGCCAGCAGTTACTCAAACATCCCCAGCACTGAAGCTTTCTTT. It encodes CASSYSNIPSTEAFF.

In its sample, this clonotype was seen a few times. The gene calls are TRBV20-1 and TRBJ1-1; no reliable D call. Germline values: CDR1 DFQATT, CDR2 SNEGSKA (reference sequence). V lost 6 bases to trimming and J lost 1 base, with 12 bases between them. The CDR3 consists of 13 residues. The CDR3 DNA is TGCAGTGCGCGAGAAGGCCAGAACACTGAAGCTTTCTTT. This translates into CSAREGQNTEAFF.

The V and J genes are TRBV7-6 and TRBJ2-3, with no clear D. The CDR3 spans 14 residues. Trimming removed 4 bases from V and 7 bases from J, with 15 bases in between. Germline assignment: CDR1 SGHVS and CDR2 FNYEAQ. The CDR3 here is CASSSTAAVNTQYF. CDR3 coding DNA: TGTGCCAGCAGCTCTACGGCTGCGGTGAATACGCAGTATTTT.

The V call is TRBV12-3 or TRBV12-4, the J call TRBJ2-7; 9 bases fit TRBD1. This CDR3 is 16 amino acids long. Germline trimming cut 5 bases from V and 2 bases from J; bases unmatched to any gene: 10. CDR3 nucleotide sequence: TGTGCCAGCAGTCGCTCCGGGGACAGGGAAACCTACGAGCAGTACTTC. It codes for CASSRSGDRETYEQYF.

The V and J genes are TRBV11-1 and TRBJ2-7; weak D call: TRBD1 (6 bases). V was trimmed by 3 bases and J by 0 bases, leaving 15 bases between them. This CDR3 spans 16 amino acids. Germline V gives CDR1 SGHAT, CDR2 FQDESV (reference sequence). CDR3 DNA: TGTGCCAGCAGCTTGGGGACACTTCCAAGCTCCTACGAGCAGTACTTC. It is translated as CASSLGTLPSSYEQYF.

The chain carries TRBV19 and TRBJ2-5; no reliable D call. The germline V and J ends were trimmed by 3 bases and 5 bases, with 13 bases remaining between them. This CDR3 spans 14 amino acids. The germline gives CDR1 LNHDA, CDR2 SQIVND (reference sequence). In DNA form, the CDR3 reads TGTGCCAGTAGTATGAACTCCTATGGGGAGACCCAGTACTTC. It translates to CASSMNSYGETQYF. Complete variable domain (other parts from reference TRBV19 and TRBJ2-5): DGGITQSPKYLFRKEGQNVTLSCEQNLNHDAMYWYRQDPGQGLRLIYYSQIVNDFQKGDIAEGYSVSREKKESFPLTVTSAQKNPTAFYLCASSMNSYGETQYFGPGTRLLVL.

V and J are TRBV3-1 and TRBJ1-6; perhaps TRBD1 as D (5 bases). V lost 1 base to trimming and J lost 0 bases, with 10 bases between them. Germline V gene sequence: CDR1 LGHDT, CDR2 YNNKEL (reference sequence). This CDR3 has 17 residues. Written as DNA, the CDR3 is TGTGCCAGCAGCCAAGGCAGGGTGAGCTCCTATAATTCACCCCTCCACTTT. Translated, it gives CASSQGRVSSYNSPLHF.

In this sample, this clonotype turned up many times. The CDR3 here is CSAENRGRLGNEQFF. CDR3 coding DNA: TGCAGTGCGGAGAACAGGGGGCGACTGGGCAATGAGCAGTTCTTC. The V and J genes are TRBV20-1 and TRBJ2-1; 9 nucleotides line up with TRBD1. Looked up from germline, CDR1 is DFQATT and CDR2 is SNEGSKA (reference sequence). Germline trimming cut 6 bases from V and 6 bases from J; bases unmatched to any gene: 12. The CDR3 length is 15 residues.

V is TRBV10-3 and J is TRBJ2-1; weak D call: TRBD1 (6 bases). The V end lost 5 bases, the J end lost 13 bases, and 24 bases lay between the germline ends. The CDR3 extends over 15 amino acids. The germline V gene encodes CDR1 ENHRY and CDR2 SYGVKD. The CDR3 spells CAISKTPGQEETQFF. CDR3 nucleotides: TGTGCCATCAGTAAAACCCCGGGACAAGAAGAGACCCAGTTCTTC.

The V gene is TRBV6-5, the J gene TRBJ2-1; the D gene is possibly TRBD1 (6 bases). The CDR3 length is 13 residues. Trimming pared 6 bases from V and 8 bases from J, leaving 14 bases between. CDR1 is MNHEY, CDR2 SVGAGI, per germline. For the CDR3, the DNA is TGTGCCAGCAGAACACAGGGTCGGGATGAGCAGTTCTTC. Amino acid sequence: CASRTQGRDEQFF.

The sample holds a few counts of this clonotype. This rearrangement joins TRBV5-1 to TRBJ2-1, with D possibly TRBD1 on 6 matching bases. CDR1 SGHRS and CDR2 YFSETQ come from the germline V gene. The CDR3 covers 14 residues. The V and J ends lost 4 bases and 12 bases respectively, with 20 bases between them. For the CDR3, the DNA is TGCGCCAGCAGCCTTTCGCGACAGGACCCCAGGCAGTTCTTC. The encoded protein is CASSLSRQDPRQFF.

This clonotype was found a few times. The chain links TRBV20-1 to TRBJ1-2; 10 bases are a match to TRBD1. J gave up 1 base and V 0 bases, and 8 bases lay outside the gene matches. The CDR3 has 17 residues. Germline V gene data show CDR1 as DFQATT and CDR2 as SNEGSKA (reference sequence). CDR3 protein: CSARDHSRTGGNYGYTF. CDR3 DNA sequence: TGCAGTGCTAGAGATCATTCGAGGACAGGGGGTAACTATGGCTACACCTTC.

The rearrangement links TRBV20-1 to TRBJ2-7, with 7 bases that match TRBD2. V lost 0 bases, J lost 3 bases, and 5 bases stayed unmatched. Germline-derived CDR1 and CDR2 are DFQATT and SNEGSKA (reference sequence). The CDR3 is 14 amino acids. The CDR3 sequence: CSARDPGRGYEQYF. CDR3 sequence (DNA): TGCAGTGCTAGAGATCCGGGGAGGGGCTACGAGCAGTACTTC.